The 23 T cell receptor beta chains below come from one sample, sequenced in a study of tumor-infiltrating lymphocytes in localized non-small cell lung cancer. TCRdb's table, derived via immunoSEQ multiplex PCR, lists solely in-frame clones and lacks some. The sample carries 11,000 to 15,000 clones, around two thirds recorded once. Sequenced material: uninvolved lung tissue not adjacent to the tumor. Receptors were obtained from a human donor with non-small cell lung cancer.

The J gene is TRBJ1-1, the V gene TRBV19; the match to TRBD1 covers 7 bases. Losses at the gene ends were 6 bases for V and 1 base for J; bases not matched to a gene: 8. Germline V lookup: CDR1 LNHDA, CDR2 SQIVND (reference sequence). The CDR3 has 15 amino acids. The CDR3 region is CASRALGTANTEAFF. The CDR3, as DNA: TGTGCCAGTAGGGCCCTCGGGACAGCGAACACTGAAGCTTTCTTT.

A few counts support this clone. The chain couples TRBV2 to TRBJ1-2, with 9 positions matching TRBD1. From germline, CDR1 is SNHLY and CDR2 FYNNEI. The CDR3 sequence is 15 residues long. J was trimmed by 2 bases and V by 6 bases; bases with no gene match: 7. CDR3 sequence (DNA): TGTGCCAGCAGGCGTACGACAGGGGGGAACTATGGCTACACCTTC. It is translated as CASRRTTGGNYGYTF.

The V and J genes are TRBV7-8 and TRBJ2-7; 8 nucleotides align to TRBD2. V was clipped by 4 bases and J by 4 bases; unmatched bases: 9. This CDR3 region has 15 residues. The germline CDR1 and CDR2 sequences are SGHVS and FQNEAQ. The CDR3 sequence is CASSSIAGGVYEQYF. In nucleotides, the CDR3 is TGTGCCAGCAGCTCAATCGCGGGAGGCGTGTACGAGCAGTACTTC.

This clone was seen only a few times. The V gene is TRBV9, the J gene TRBJ1-2; possibly TRBD1 for D (5 bases). CDR3 length: 13 residues. V lost 10 bases, J lost 4 bases, and 17 bases lay in between. Germline CDR1 reads SGDLS; CDR2 reads YYNGEE. The CDR3 sequence: CAPLHTGLYGYTF. CDR3 coding DNA: TGTGCCCCTCTCCACACAGGCCTCTATGGCTACACCTTC.

This chain links TRBV2 with TRBJ2-1; 8 nucleotides align to TRBD2. The length of the CDR3 is 14 residues. Germline V gives CDR1 SNHLY, CDR2 FYNNEI. The trim removed 6 bases at V and 5 bases at J, leaving 6 bases unmatched. The CDR3 sequence is CASRGTRGDNEQFF. CDR3 nucleotide sequence: TGTGCCAGCAGGGGGACTAGGGGTGACAATGAGCAGTTCTTC. Supplemented by reference TRBV2 and TRBJ2-1, the full variable domain reads EPEVTQTPSHQVTQMGQEVILRCVPISNHLYFYWYRQILGQKVEFLVSFYNNEISEKSEIFDDQFSVERPDGSNFTLKIRSTKLEDSAMYFCASRGTRGDNEQFFGPGTRLTVL.

As DNA, the CDR3 is TGTGCCTCCCAACGGACTAGCGGGAGGGCGGGGACCGGGGAGCTGTTTTTT. This encodes CASQRTSGRAGTGELFF. V and J are TRBV30 and TRBJ2-2, with 15 bases lining up with TRBD2. The length of the CDR3 is 17 residues. The ends lost 7 bases at V and 5 bases at J; junction bases unmatched: 11. Germline values: CDR1 GTSNPN, CDR2 SVGIG (reference sequence).

This clone has just one count. This chain connects TRBV5-8 to TRBJ1-1; tentative D call: TRBD1 (5 bases). Looked up from germline, CDR1 is SGHTS and CDR2 is YDEGEE. The CDR3 extends over 15 amino acids. Trimming removed 6 bases from V and 4 bases from J, with 19 bases in between. The CDR3 loop is CASTGGVRVGTEAFF. The CDR3 DNA reads TGTGCCAGCACCGGGGGGGTGCGGGTGGGCACTGAAGCTTTCTTT.

This chain uses TRBV28 with TRBJ2-3; maybe TRBD2 (6 bases). The CDR3 sequence is 13 residues long. V shed 8 bases and J shed 1 base, with 10 bases lying between them. The germline CDR1 and CDR2 sequences are MDHEN and SYDVKM. The CDR3 DNA sequence: TGTGCCAGCGGGCGGGGAGGCACAGATACGCAGTATTTT. This gives the protein CASGRGGTDTQYF.

This clone was seen a handful of times. The chain uses TRBV29-1 and TRBJ1-2; 7 bases are a match to TRBD1. The V gene end was trimmed by 5 bases and the J gene end by 5 bases; junction bases not matched to a gene: 5. The CDR3 length is 12 residues. CDR1 is SQVTM and CDR2 is ANQGSEA in the germline V gene. Here the CDR3 reads CSVFTGEYGYTF. The CDR3 DNA is TGCAGCGTTTTTACAGGGGAGTATGGCTACACCTTC.

This clone is deemed large. This chain joins TRBV7-9 and TRBJ2-3; TRBD2 matches at 14 bases. The CDR3 is 19 amino acids. Germline V lookup: CDR1 SEHNR, CDR2 FQNEAQ (reference sequence). Unmatched junction bases numbered 10, after V lost 5 bases and J lost 0 bases. The CDR3 sequence is CASSPGPGLAGASTDTQYF. The CDR3, as DNA: TGTGCCAGCAGCCCAGGCCCGGGACTAGCGGGGGCAAGCACAGATACGCAGTATTTT. The complete variable domain, with remaining parts taken from reference TRBV7-9 and TRBJ2-3, reads DTGVSQNPRHKITKRGQNVTFRCDPISEHNRLYWYRQTLGQGPEFLTYFQNEAQLEKSRLLSDRFSAERPKGSFSTLEIQRTEQGDSAMYLCASSPGPGLAGASTDTQYFGPGTRLTVL.

This clone has a single count. The rearrangement links TRBV29-1 to TRBJ2-3; 7 positions agree with TRBD1. The germline gives CDR1 SQVTM, CDR2 ANQGSEA. Germline trimming cut 4 bases from V and 4 bases from J; bases unmatched to any gene: 8. The length of the CDR3 is 14 residues. Written as DNA, the CDR3 is TGCAGCGTTGTCAAGGGGGCAGGGGCAGATACGCAGTATTTT. Translation: CSVVKGAGADTQYF.

The genes are TRBV10-3 and TRBJ2-2; 10 positions agree with TRBD1. Trimming at V came to 5 bases and at J to 7 bases, leaving 4 bases not matched to a gene. This CDR3 spans 14 amino acids. CDR1 ENHRY and CDR2 SYGVKD come from the germline V gene. In nucleotides, the CDR3 is TGTGCCATCAGTCGGACAGGGGGAGGCGGGGAGCTGTTTTTT. Amino acids: CAISRTGGGGELFF.

This clone was seen a few times. The chain links TRBV25-1 to TRBJ1-4, with D unclear. The CDR3 extends over 13 amino acids. V was clipped by 4 bases and J by 4 bases, with 7 bases between them. Looked up from germline, CDR1 is MGHDK and CDR2 is SYGVNS. CDR3 residues: CASSASFNEKLFF. The CDR3 DNA reads TGTGCCAGCAGTGCGTCATTTAATGAAAAACTGTTTTTT.

The chain couples TRBV2 to TRBJ2-7, with TRBD2 identical over 8 bases. J lost 7 bases, V lost 7 bases, and 12 bases had no gene match. The CDR3 spans 14 residues. Germline V gene lookup returns CDR1 SNHLY and CDR2 FYNNEI. The CDR3 here is CASKLLAAGREQYF. The CDR3 nucleotides read TGTGCCAGCAAACTACTAGCGGCAGGTCGAGAGCAGTACTTC.

CDR3 loop: CASSRRTGGSGQPQHF. In DNA form, the CDR3 reads TGTGCCAGCAGTCGCAGGACAGGGGGGAGTGGTCAGCCCCAGCATTTT. The chain couples TRBV27 to TRBJ1-5; 10 positions agree with TRBD1. J lost 6 bases, V lost 5 bases, and 10 bases had no gene match. CDR3 length: 16 amino acids. In germline, CDR1 is MNHEY, CDR2 SMNVEV (reference sequence).

This sequence joins TRBV19 and TRBJ1-1; D is perhaps TRBD1 (5 bases). The CDR3 totals 13 residues. V was cut by 1 base and J by 4 bases, with 7 bases left in between. Per germline, CDR1 LNHDA and CDR2 SQIVND (reference sequence). The CDR3 here is CASSIVGGTEAFF. CDR3 coding DNA: TGTGCCAGTAGTATAGTTGGGGGCACTGAAGCTTTCTTT.

This clone was seen more than once but under ten times. This sequence joins TRBV28 and TRBJ1-4; D is ambiguous. The CDR3 sequence is 11 residues long. CDR1 and CDR2 from the germline V gene are MDHEN and SYDVKM. Trimming cost V 3 bases and J 7 bases, with 3 bases left between them. This CDR3 is CASSLAEKLFF. CDR3 in DNA: TGTGCCAGCAGTTTGGCTGAAAAACTGTTTTTT.

J is TRBJ2-6 and V is TRBV29-1, with 11 bases matching TRBD2. V lost 6 bases and J lost 0; bases outside the gene matches: 4. The germline CDR1 and CDR2 sequences are SQVTM and ANQGSEA. The length of the CDR3 is 16 residues. The CDR3 DNA reads TGCAGCGTCGGGACTAGCGGTAGCTCTGGGGCCAACGTCCTGACTTTC. This codes for CSVGTSGSSGANVLTF.

This chain uses TRBV30 with TRBJ2-3; TRBD2 is a possible D gene (5 bases). The CDR3 extends over 12 amino acids. Trimming took off 0 bases at V and 6 bases at J, with 7 bases between the two ends. The germline V gene encodes CDR1 GTSNPN and CDR2 SVGIG (reference sequence). The CDR3 sequence: CAWSVRGDTQYF. The CDR3 nucleotides read TGTGCCTGGAGTGTACGGGGTGATACGCAGTATTTT.

This chain joins TRBV30 and TRBJ2-1; 8 nucleotides agree with TRBD2. The V gene end was trimmed by 5 bases and the J gene end by 12 bases; junction bases not matched to a gene: 15. The CDR3 length is 14 residues. The V gene's germline CDR1 is GTSNPN and CDR2 SVGIG (reference sequence). CDR3 sequence reads: CAWGSGLVRGRQFF. The CDR3 region has the DNA TGTGCCTGGGGTTCGGGACTAGTCCGGGGTAGGCAGTTCTTC.

V gene TRBV5-5 combines with J gene TRBJ1-6; D remains ambiguous. Looked up from germline, CDR1 is SGHKS and CDR2 is YYEKEE (reference sequence). There are 16 residues in the CDR3. Trimming removed 2 bases from V and 3 bases from J, with 12 bases in between. The CDR3 region has the DNA TGTGCCAGCAGCTTTGGGCCCCCCGGCTATAATTCACCCCTCCACTTT. Translation: CASSFGPPGYNSPLHF.

This clone appeared a single time. V is TRBV7-2 and J is TRBJ2-3, with TRBD2 matching over 7 bases. The trim removed 3 bases at V and 0 bases at J, leaving 6 bases unmatched. Germline CDR1 SGHTA, CDR2 FQGNSA. This CDR3 contains 16 residues. The CDR3 here is CASSLGKRGSTDTQYF. In DNA form, the CDR3 reads TGTGCCAGCAGCTTGGGTAAGCGGGGAAGCACAGATACGCAGTATTTT. The whole variable domain, remainder taken from reference TRBV7-2 and TRBJ2-3, is GAGVSQSPSNKVTEKGKDVELRCDPISGHTALYWYRQSLGQGLEFLIYFQGNSAPDKSGLPSDRFSAERTGGSVSTLTIQRTQQEDSAVYLCASSLGKRGSTDTQYFGPGTRLTVL.

This chain links TRBV5-1 with TRBJ2-3; D remains unclear. Trimming pared 1 base from V and 2 bases from J, leaving 5 bases between. The CDR3 runs to 13 residues. Germline CDR1 and CDR2: SGHRS and YFSETQ. The CDR3 nucleotides read TGCGCCAGCAGCTTGATCGCCACAGATACGCAGTATTTT. This encodes CASSLIATDTQYF.